The 2 T cell receptor beta chains below all came from one sample that was sequenced in a study of control samples from healthy donors and cancer patients. TCRdb's copy holds only in-frame clones and misses some; the assay was immunoSEQ multiplex PCR. The sample has some 410,000 clones; about 93% are singletons. Specimen: PBMCs. Every receptor here comes from a man in his forties or fifties with head and neck cancer.

This clone was picked up a small number of times. The genes are TRBV5-1 and TRBJ2-7; D unclear. The length of the CDR3 is 14 residues. Germline loops: CDR1 SGHRS, CDR2 YFSETQ. The germline V and J ends were trimmed by 5 bases and 2 bases, with 14 bases remaining between them. CDR3 region: CASRSAWGTYEQYF. CDR3 sequence (DNA): TGCGCCAGCAGGTCCGCGTGGGGTACCTACGAGCAGTACTTC.

The rearrangement joins TRBV7-3 to TRBJ2-5, with 11 positions matching TRBD2. The CDR3 has 17 amino acids. Trimming at V came to 2 bases and at J to 1 base, leaving 6 bases not matched to a gene. The germline V gene has CDR1 SGHTA and CDR2 FQGTGA. The CDR3, as DNA: TGTGCCAGCAGCTTAGGGACTAGCGGAAAGTTCCAAGAGACCCAGTACTTC. Translating gives CASSLGTSGKFQETQYF. The complete variable domain, with remaining parts taken from reference TRBV7-3 and TRBJ2-5, reads GAGVSQTPSNKVTEKGKYVELRCDPISGHTALYWYRQSLGQGPEFLIYFQGTGAADDSGLPNDRFFAVRPEGSVSTLKIQRTERGDSAVYLCASSLGTSGKFQETQYFGPGTRLLVL.